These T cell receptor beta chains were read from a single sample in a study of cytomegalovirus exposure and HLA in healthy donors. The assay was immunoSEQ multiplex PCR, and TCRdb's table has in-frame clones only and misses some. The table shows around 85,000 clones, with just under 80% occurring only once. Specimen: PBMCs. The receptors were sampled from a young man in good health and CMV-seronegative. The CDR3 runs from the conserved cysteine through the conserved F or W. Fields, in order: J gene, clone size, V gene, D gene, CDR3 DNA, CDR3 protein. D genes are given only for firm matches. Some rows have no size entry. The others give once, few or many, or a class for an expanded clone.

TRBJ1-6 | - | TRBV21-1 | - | TGTGCCAGCAGCACGGAGGGGGCAGGGGGGTCACCCCTCCACTTT | CASSTEGAGGSPLHF
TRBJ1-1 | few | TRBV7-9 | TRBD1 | TGTGCCAGCAGCTGGTTACAGGGGAGAAACACTGAAGCTTTCTTT | CASSWLQGRNTEAFF
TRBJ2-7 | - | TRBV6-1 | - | TGTGCCAGCAGTGAAGGATTGGGGTCGGGACACGAACCTTACGAGCAGTACTTC | CASSEGLGSGHEPYEQYF
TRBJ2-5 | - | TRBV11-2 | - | TGTGCCAGCAGCTTTACAACAGGGTACAGAGCGGAGACCCAGTACTTC | CASSFTTGYRAETQYF
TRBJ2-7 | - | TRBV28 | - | TGTGCCAGCAGTTTGCGAGGGATTGGCTACGAGCAGTACTTC | CASSLRGIGYEQYF
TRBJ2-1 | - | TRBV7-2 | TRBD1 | TGTGCCAGCAGCGACCGGGACAGCATAATATACAATGAGCAGTTCTTC | CASSDRDSIIYNEQFF
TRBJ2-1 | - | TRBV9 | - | TGTGCCAGCAGCGCTCCGACTGGCTACTACAATGAGCAGTTCTTC | CASSAPTGYYNEQFF
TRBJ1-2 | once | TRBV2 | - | TGTGCCAGCAGTGTAGACAGGATGGGTGGCTACACCTTC | CASSVDRMGGYTF
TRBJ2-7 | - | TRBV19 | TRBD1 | TGTGCCAGTAGTTTCCGGACAGGGGGCGAGCAGTACTTC | CASSFRTGGEQYF
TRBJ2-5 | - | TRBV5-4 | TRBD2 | TGTGCCAGCAGCTTGGGACTAGCGGGAGGATGGGAGACCCAGTACTTC | CASSLGLAGGWETQYF
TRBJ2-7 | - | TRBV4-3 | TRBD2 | TGCGCCAGCAGCCAATTCCCACCTGGCGGGGGGGGCGAGCAGTACTTC | CASSQFPPGGGGEQYF
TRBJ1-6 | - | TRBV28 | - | - | CASILETGNYSPLHF
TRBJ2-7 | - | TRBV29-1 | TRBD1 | TGCAGCGTCCAGACAGGGAACTCCTACGAGCAGTACTTC | CSVQTGNSYEQYF
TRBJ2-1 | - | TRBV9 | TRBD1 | TGTGCCAGCAGCGTAGGGGTAGGAGGACAGGGATTCAATGAGCAGTTCTTC | CASSVGVGGQGFNEQFF
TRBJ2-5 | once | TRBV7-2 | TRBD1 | TGTGCCAGCAGCTGGACAGGAGGTCAAGAGACCCAGTACTTC | CASSWTGGQETQYF
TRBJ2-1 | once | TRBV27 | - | TGTGCCAGCAGTCGGGCAGGGGACCCTTTCGATGAGCAGTTCTTC | CASSRAGDPFDEQFF
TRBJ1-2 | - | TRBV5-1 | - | TGCGCCAGCAAGTCCGGGGGTTATGGCTACACCTTC | CASKSGGYGYTF
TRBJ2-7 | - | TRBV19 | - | TGTGCCAGTCGAGGAACCTCAGGTGGGGCAGGGCAATATCGCGAGCAGTACTTC | CASRGTSGGAGQYREQYF
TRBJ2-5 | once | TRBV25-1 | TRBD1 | TGTGCCAGCAGCGACAGGGGGGAAGGGGAGACCCAGTACTTC | CASSDRGEGETQYF
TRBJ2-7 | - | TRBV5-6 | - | TGTGCCAGCAGCTTTCTCTCCGAGCAGTACTTC | CASSFLSEQYF
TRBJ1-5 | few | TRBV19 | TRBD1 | TGTGCCAGTAGTATGGACAGGGCCGGGTTTCAGCCCCAGCATTTT | CASSMDRAGFQPQHF
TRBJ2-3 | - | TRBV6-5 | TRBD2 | TGTGCCAGCAGGCGGTCCGGGACTAGCGGCGATACGCAGTATTTT | CASRRSGTSGDTQYF
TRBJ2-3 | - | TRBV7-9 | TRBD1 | TGTGCCAGCAGCCTCGGGACAGCTAGCACAGATACGCAGTATTTT | CASSLGTASTDTQYF
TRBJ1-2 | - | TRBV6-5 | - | TGTGCCAGCAGTTACAGGGAGGGGGGAGGCTACACCTTC | CASSYREGGGYTF
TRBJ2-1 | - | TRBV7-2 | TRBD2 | TGTGCCAGCAGCTTAATGAGCGGGGACAATGAGCAGTTCTTC | CASSLMSGDNEQFF
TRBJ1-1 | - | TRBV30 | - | TGTGCCTGGAGTGGGCAGTTGAACACTGAAGCTTTCTTT | CAWSGQLNTEAFF
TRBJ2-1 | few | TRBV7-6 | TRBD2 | TGTGCCAGCAGCTTCGGTAGCGGGGGGGCGGGTGAGCAGTTCTTC | CASSFGSGGAGEQFF
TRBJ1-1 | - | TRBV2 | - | TGTGCCAGCAGTGAACAGTCCTGGAACACTGAAGCTTTCTTT | CASSEQSWNTEAFF
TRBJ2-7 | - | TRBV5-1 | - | TGCGCCAGCAGCTTGGCAACAGGAGTCTCCTACGAGCAGTACTTC | CASSLATGVSYEQYF
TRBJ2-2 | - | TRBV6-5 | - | TGTGCCAGCAGTTCTTACAGAAACACCGGGGAGCTGTTTTTT | CASSSYRNTGELFF
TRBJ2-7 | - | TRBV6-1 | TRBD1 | TGTGCCAGCAGTCCGTCAGGGACAGGGTCCTACGAGCAGTACTTC | CASSPSGTGSYEQYF
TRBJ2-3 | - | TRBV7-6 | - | TGTGCCAGCAGCTTAAGGGGCAGGGATACGCAGTATTTT | CASSLRGRDTQYF
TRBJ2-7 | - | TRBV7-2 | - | TGTGCCAGCAGCTTAGGAACAGGGCTTACCTACGAGCAGTACTTC | CASSLGTGLTYEQYF
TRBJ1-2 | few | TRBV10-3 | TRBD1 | TGTGCCACTGGGACAGGGACTATCTATGGCTACACCTTC | CATGTGTIYGYTF
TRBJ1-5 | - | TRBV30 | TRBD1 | TGTGCCTGGAGTGTAGACAGGGTTCTAGAGGCCCAGCATTTT | CAWSVDRVLEAQHF
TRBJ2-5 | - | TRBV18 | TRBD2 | TGTGCCAGCTCACCAGGGACTAGCGGGGAGGAGACCCAGTACTTC | CASSPGTSGEETQYF
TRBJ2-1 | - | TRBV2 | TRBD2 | TGTGCCAGCAATGGGGCTGGAGGGAGGGCCTTCTATGAGCAGTTCTTC | CASNGAGGRAFYEQFF
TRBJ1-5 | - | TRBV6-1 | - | TGTGCCAGCAGTGAACAGTCGGGCCGGGGTCAGCCCCAGCATTTT | CASSEQSGRGQPQHF
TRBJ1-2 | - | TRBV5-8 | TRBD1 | TGTGCCAGCAGACCGACAGGGAGGAGTGGCTACACCTTC | CASRPTGRSGYTF
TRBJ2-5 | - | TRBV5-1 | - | TGCGCCAGCAGCCCCTCGGGGGGCGGAGAGACCCAGTACTTC | CASSPSGGGETQYF
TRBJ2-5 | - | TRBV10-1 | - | TGCGCCAGCAGTGAAGGCAGGGGCCCGTTCCAAGAGACCCAGTACTTC | CASSEGRGPFQETQYF
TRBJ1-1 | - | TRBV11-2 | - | TGTGCCAGCAGCTTTGCGGGGGCCTTAGGCACTGAAGCTTTCTTT | CASSFAGALGTEAFF
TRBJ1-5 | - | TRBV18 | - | TGTGCCAGCTCACCCCGGGTGACCTCGAGCAATCAGCCCCAGCATTTT | CASSPRVTSSNQPQHF
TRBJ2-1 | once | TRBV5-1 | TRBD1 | TGCGCCAGCAGCCTCCGGGACAGGTCGAGTGAGCAGTTCTTC | CASSLRDRSSEQFF
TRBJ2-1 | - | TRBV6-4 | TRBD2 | TGTGCCAGCAGTGGCTTAAGGACTAGCGGCTACAATGAGCAGTTCTTC | CASSGLRTSGYNEQFF